Here is one T cell receptor (beta chain) with its context. The length of the CDR3 is 13 residues. The V gene lost 0 bases and the J gene lost 6 bases, with 5 bases spanning the gap. CDR1 and CDR2 from the germline V gene are MNHEY and SVGAGI. These data come from a study of cytomegalovirus exposure and HLA in healthy donors. Study-level background: Later, an analysis reported that the 120 or so validation repertoires had used the same platform as the 550 to 750 first-cohort repertoires.

TCRdb keeps only in-frame clones here, not all; method: immunoSEQ multiplex PCR. The table has 140,000 to 150,000 clones, over 80% seen once. The TCR was taken from a man aged 18-30 years in good health and CMV-seropositive. Sequenced material: PBMCs. The rearrangement uses TRBV6-5 and TRBJ2-2; D not resolved. The CDR3 region is CASSYSHAGELFF. Here the CDR3 DNA reads TGTGCCAGCAGTTACTCCCATGCCGGGGAGCTGTTTTTT.